This passage covers 22 T cell receptor beta chains from one sample sequenced in a study of monozygotic twins with inflammatory bowel disease. Each CDR3 protein gets one entry in TCRdb, which reprocessed the 5' RACE reads and gives no DNA. The record lists 330,000 or so distinct CDR3 sequences, of which the ten most abundant hold 2% to 2.5%. Sequencing was done on a sample of blood. These receptors came from a human donor with ulcerative colitis or Crohn's disease, or a healthy co-twin of an affected twin (not recorded which).

The rearrangement uses TRBV28 and TRBJ1-4; the TCRdb call, TRBD1, lacks DNA for checking. Germline CDR1 MDHEN, CDR2 SYDVKM. The CDR3 totals 14 residues. CDR3 sequence: CDSNGQGNFEKLCF.

The chain links TRBV15 to TRBJ2-7; as DNA is missing, the TRBD1 call by TCRdb cannot be tested. Germline V gives CDR1 LNHNV, CDR2 YYDKDF (reference sequence). This CDR3 is 15 amino acids long. Here the CDR3 reads CATSRDLGRAYEQYF.

The chain uses TRBV5-6 and TRBJ2-4; TCRdb's D gene call, TRBD1, goes unchecked for lack of DNA. The CDR3 has 16 amino acids. Germline assignment: CDR1 SGHDT and CDR2 YYEEEE. The CDR3 protein is CASSLGIGAAKNIQYF.

V usage is TRBV12-3 or TRBV12-4 and J usage is TRBJ2-4. The CDR3 is made up of 13 amino acids. The CDR3 loop is CASSLAVENIQYF.

The chain couples TRBV14 to TRBJ2-4. Per the germline V gene, CDR1 is SGHDN and CDR2 is FVKESK. The CDR3 is made up of 13 amino acids. Here the CDR3 reads CASSQGIRNIQYF.

V and J are TRBV6-1 and TRBJ1-5; TCRdb calls TRBD1, which cannot be checked without DNA. The CDR3 runs to 15 residues. CDR1 and CDR2 from the germline V gene are MNHNS and SASEGT. The CDR3 is CASSSLGGAGQPQHF.

The chain carries TRBV5-1 and TRBJ2-1; TCRdb's D call of TRBD1 is untestable without DNA. CDR3 length equals 14 residues. The germline CDR1 and CDR2 sequences are SGHRS and YFSETQ. The CDR3 loop is CASSQGQGIGEQFF.

The chain employs TRBV20-1 and TRBJ2-7. Germline lookup yields CDR1 DFQATT and CDR2 SNEGSKA (reference sequence). The CDR3 sequence is 13 residues long. The CDR3 loop is CSARSTSSYEQYF.

This chain connects TRBV27 to TRBJ1-6; TCRdb calls TRBD1, which cannot be checked without DNA. The germline V gene has CDR1 MNHEY and CDR2 SMNVEV (reference sequence). The CDR3 loop spans 14 amino acids. CDR3 loop: CASSWGGFSSPLHF.

The rearrangement links TRBV7-2 to TRBJ2-3. This CDR3 has 13 amino acids. Germline-derived CDR1 and CDR2 are SGHTA and FQGNSA. The CDR3 sequence: CASSLDSSDTQYF.

The CDR3 is CASSLARQGGNSPLHF. The rearrangement links TRBV5-1 to TRBJ1-6. CDR1 is SGHRS and CDR2 is YFSETQ in the germline V gene. The CDR3 contains 16 residues.

This rearrangement joins TRBV5-1 to TRBJ2-1; TCRdb's D call of TRBD2 is untestable without DNA. Germline CDR1 is SGHRS and CDR2 is YFSETQ. The CDR3 extends over 16 amino acids. CDR3 region: CASSEAAGGAYNEQFF.

V gene TRBV4-3 combines with J gene TRBJ1-4. The length of the CDR3 is 18 residues. CDR1 LGHNA and CDR2 YSLEER come from the germline V gene. CDR3 loop: CASSQQARYFSTNEKLFF.

The V and J genes are TRBV20-1 and TRBJ2-5. CDR3 length: 14 residues. Germline V lookup: CDR1 DFQATT, CDR2 SNEGSKA (reference sequence). CDR3 sequence reads: CSASTWWAQETQYF.

The J gene is TRBJ1-2, the V gene TRBV7-8; TCRdb's D gene call, TRBD1, goes unchecked for lack of DNA. Germline-derived CDR1 and CDR2 are SGHVS and FQNEAQ. The CDR3 spans 13 residues. The CDR3 sequence: CASSPRQGYGYTF.

V gene TRBV30 combines with J gene TRBJ2-7. Germline V gene data show CDR1 as GTSNPN and CDR2 as SVGIG (reference sequence). The CDR3 consists of 11 residues. CDR3 sequence: CAWTLGYEQYF.

The V and J genes are TRBV2 and TRBJ2-6. The CDR3 extends over 13 amino acids. Germline assignment: CDR1 SNHLY and CDR2 FYNNEI. CDR3 region: CATAASGANVLTF.

The V and J genes are TRBV20-1 and TRBJ2-7; lacking DNA, the TRBD2 call made by TCRdb goes unchecked. The CDR3 has 15 amino acids. From germline, CDR1 is DFQATT and CDR2 SNEGSKA (reference sequence). This chain's CDR3 is CSARVPLAGGYEQYF.

The chain joins TRBV9 to TRBJ2-1; the D call of TRBD2 rests on TCRdb alone, since no DNA is present to check it. Germline V gives CDR1 SGDLS, CDR2 YYNGEE. The CDR3 is 18 residues long. The CDR3 reads CASSVDTSGGAWWDEQFF.

CDR3 amino acids: CASSLQGQGHKNTQYF. J is TRBJ2-3 and V is TRBV28; the TCRdb call, TRBD1, lacks DNA for checking. This CDR3 spans 16 amino acids. The germline V gene encodes CDR1 MDHEN and CDR2 SYDVKM.

This CDR3 reads CSASRPGSYEQYF. V usage is TRBV20-1 and J usage is TRBJ2-7. Germline V gene sequence: CDR1 DFQATT, CDR2 SNEGSKA (reference sequence). This CDR3 is built from 13 residues.

V is TRBV11-3 and J is TRBJ2-1; TCRdb reports TRBD1, a call that lacks DNA to check it against. CDR1 is SGHNT and CDR2 is YENEEA in the germline V gene. CDR3 length: 13 residues. CDR3 in amino acids: CASSPRSDHEQFF.